This entry is about one T cell receptor (beta chain). Its specificity is unknown. The method was immunoSEQ multiplex PCR; TCRdb's version includes in-frame clones alone and lacks a portion of them. The profile shows tens of thousands of clones, 70% to 80% of them singletons. The data were obtained in a study of OX40 agonist ivuxolimab in advanced cancers. Study at large: Partial responses were observed in three patients, of whom one had hepatocellular carcinoma and two had cutaneous melanoma. The study's findings and limits: CD8+ T cells showed, on average, more clonal expansion than CD4+ cells. With doses of 0.1 to 3.0 mg/kg, CD4+ and CD8+ blood T cells had undergone clonal expansion by week 6.

V shed 5 bases and J shed 0 bases, with 9 bases lying between them. Germline V lookup: CDR1 SGHNT, CDR2 YYREEE (reference sequence). The CDR3 has 13 residues. The chain uses TRBV5-4 and TRBJ2-7; D is undetermined. The sequencing here drew on CD4+ or CD8+ T cells sorted from blood, taken in a trial of the OX40 agonist ivuxolimab. The TCR originated in an adult with an advanced solid tumor such as melanoma, head and neck, liver or kidney cancer. CDR3 bases: TGTGCCAGCAGGCTGGACGCCTCCTACGAGCAGTACTTC. Translating it yields CASRLDASYEQYF. The entire variable domain, with the rest obtained from reference TRBV5-4 and TRBJ2-7, is as follows: ETGVTQSPTHLIKTRGQQVTLRCSSQSGHNTVSWYQQALGQGPQFIFQYYREEENGRGNFPPRFSGLQFPNYSSELNVNALELDDSALYLCASRLDASYEQYFGPGTRLTVT.